In its sample, the clone carrying this TCR beta chain was seen many times. CDR3 length: 16 amino acids. The trim removed 6 bases at V and 0 bases at J, leaving 10 bases unmatched. CDR1 is SQVTM and CDR2 is ANQGSEA in the germline V gene. This specimen belongs to a study of blood T cells in healthy people across ages. Study context: About one barcoded beta molecule per two T cells came from capture by template switching.

No fewer than 6.5 million PBMCs went into each sample. The authors ran a second PCR of about 7 to 11 cycles using a sample-barcoded 5' primer and a J-beta primer mix. Each cDNA molecule was tagged by a template-switch adaptor that had 12 random nucleotides. Individual samples furnished no less than 3 million CDR3-containing paired-end reads apiece. TCRdb called the 5' RACE reads again in MiXCR, with one record for every CDR3 protein. The sample has around 1,700,000 distinct CDR3 sequences, 25% to 30% seen once. The TCR comes from a woman aged 25 to 39 in good health. The sequenced sample was blood. The chain links TRBV29-1 to TRBJ2-1, with TRBD2 matching 8 bases. The CDR3 DNA reads TGCAGCGTAGTGGCGGGAGGCACGTTCTCCTACAATGAGCAGTTCTTC. It is translated as CSVVAGGTFSYNEQFF.